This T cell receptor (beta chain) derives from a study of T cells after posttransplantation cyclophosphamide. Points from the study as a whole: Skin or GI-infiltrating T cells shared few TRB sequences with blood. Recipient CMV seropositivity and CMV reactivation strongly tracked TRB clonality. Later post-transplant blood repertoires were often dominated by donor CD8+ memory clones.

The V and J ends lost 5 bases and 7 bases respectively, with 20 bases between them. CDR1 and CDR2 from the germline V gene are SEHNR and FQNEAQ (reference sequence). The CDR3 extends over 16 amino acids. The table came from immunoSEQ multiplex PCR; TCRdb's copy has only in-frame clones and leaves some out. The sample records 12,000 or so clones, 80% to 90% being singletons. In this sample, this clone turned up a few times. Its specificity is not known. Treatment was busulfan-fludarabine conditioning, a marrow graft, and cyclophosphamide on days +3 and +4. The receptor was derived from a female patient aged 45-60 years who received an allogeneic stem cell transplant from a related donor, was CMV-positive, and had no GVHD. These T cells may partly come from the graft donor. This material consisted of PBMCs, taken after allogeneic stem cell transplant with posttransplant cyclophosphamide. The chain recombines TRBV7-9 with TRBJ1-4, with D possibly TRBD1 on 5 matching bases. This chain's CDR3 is CASSRGTDGRSEKLFF. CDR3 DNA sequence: TGTGCCAGCAGCCGGGGGACGGACGGTCGTAGTGAAAAACTGTTTTTT.